This TCR beta chain was recovered during a study of T cell responses to AZD1222 COVID-19 vaccine. Unmatched junction bases numbered 6, after V lost 2 bases and J lost 4 bases. This CDR3 has 16 residues. Germline V gene lookup returns CDR1 LNHNV and CDR2 YYDKDF (reference sequence). Sequenced by immunoSEQ multiplex PCR; TCRdb stores in-frame clones only, minus some. The sample lists approximately 190,000 clones, around 92% occurring once. The origin of this receptor is an adult in good health. Sequences were derived from peripheral blood, sampled on day 0 of AZD1222 vaccination. This chain links TRBV15 with TRBJ2-2, with 8 bases matching TRBD1. CDR3 DNA sequence: TGTGCCACCAGCAGACTGGGACAGGCCATCACCGGGGAGCTGTTTTTT. Translation: CATSRLGQAITGELFF. Complete variable domain (other parts from reference TRBV15 and TRBJ2-2): DAMVIQNPRYQVTQFGKPVTLSCSQTLNHNVMYWYQQKSSQAPKLLFHYYDKDFNNEADTPDNFQSRRPNTSFCFLDIRSPGLGDTAMYLCATSRLGQAITGELFFGEGSRLTVL.